Below, one T cell receptor beta chain is given with its context. Its antigen is still unknown. This sample is part of a study of T cells in Graves' hyperthyroidism and ophthalmopathy. RNA transcripts yielded amplified TCR beta CDR3 regions. Initially, a first-round RT-PCR of the TCR CDR3 employed the HTBI primer set. TCRdb called the multiplex PCR reads again in MiXCR, with one record for every CDR3 protein. The table has 500,000 to 600,000 distinct CDR3 sequences, approximately 48% seen once. Study results and caveats: Blood shared most expanded thyroid clonotypes above 0.001.

The sample was peripheral blood or thyroid tissue (not recorded which). This receptor was taken from an adult woman with Graves' disease, either hyperthyroidism or ophthalmopathy (not recorded which).

The CDR3 loop is CASTLGDRNTEAFF. CDR3 nucleotides: TGTGCCAGCACCCTTGGGGACAGGAACACTGAAGCTTTCTTT. This sequence joins TRBV7-9 and TRBJ1-1; 7 nucleotides align to TRBD1. The CDR3 loop spans 14 amino acids. J was trimmed by 1 base and V by 7 bases; bases with no gene match: 6. CDR1 is SEHNR and CDR2 is FQNEAQ in the germline V gene (reference sequence).